A single sample is the source of the 31 T cell receptor beta chains below, sequenced in a study of spatial heterogeneity in lung cancer. From the 5' RACE reads, TCRdb called clonotypes with MiXCR, one entry per CDR3 protein. The sample yields 20,000 to 25,000 distinct CDR3 sequences, less than 6% seen once. Time point defined: sample taken at primary tumor resection. Tumor, nontumor lung or frozen PBMC supplied whole RNA, sequenced without sorting. The input for sequencing was PBMCs, taken at surgery. All receptors come from a male donor with early-stage non-small cell lung cancer.

There are many counts of this clonotype. V gene TRBV19 combines with J gene TRBJ2-3; TRBD2 agrees at 9 bases. CDR1 and CDR2 from the germline V gene are LNHDA and SQIVND (reference sequence). CDR3 length equals 16 residues. The ends lost 3 bases at V and 5 bases at J; junction bases unmatched: 9. CDR3 DNA: TGTGCCAGTAGTATTCAAAATAGCGGGAGTGGAGATACGCAGTATTTT. Amino acid sequence: CASSIQNSGSGDTQYF.

This clonotype was counted at least ten times. The rearrangement uses TRBV12-3 or TRBV12-4 and TRBJ2-2, with a weak D call TRBD1 (6 bases). The CDR3 is made up of 14 amino acids. V lost 0 bases, J lost 8 bases, and 10 bases lay in between. The DNA for the CDR3 is TGTGCCAGCAGTTTAGCCGGGACAACGGGGGAGCTGTTTTTT. Protein sequence: CASSLAGTTGELFF.

This clonotype was recorded many times. This chain links TRBV7-2 with TRBJ1-1; D ambiguous. Trimming removed 7 bases from V and 1 base from J, with 13 bases in between. This CDR3 region has 14 residues. Germline V gives CDR1 SGHTA, CDR2 FQGNSA. The CDR3 is CASTILRGNTEAFF. The CDR3 DNA is TGTGCCAGCACCATTTTACGGGGGAACACTGAAGCTTTCTTT. Full variable domain (outside the CDR3, taken from reference TRBV7-2 and TRBJ1-1): GAGVSQSPSNKVTEKGKDVELRCDPISGHTALYWYRQSLGQGLEFLIYFQGNSAPDKSGLPSDRFSAERTGGSVSTLTIQRTQQEDSAVYLCASTILRGNTEAFFGQGTRLTVV.

This clonotype showed up many times. This CDR3 is CASSRGTGGENTEAFF. The CDR3 bases are TGTGCCAGCAGCCGCGGGACAGGGGGGGAGAACACTGAAGCTTTCTTT. The V gene is TRBV4-2, the J gene TRBJ1-1; TRBD1 aligns across 11 bases. Germline V CDR1 and CDR2: LGHNA, YNFKEQ. With V trimmed by 4 bases and J by 1 base, 5 bases remained unmatched. The CDR3 spans 16 residues.

This clonotype was seen ten or more times. The rearrangement joins TRBV6-6 to TRBJ2-2, with a possible D match to TRBD1 (5 bases). In germline, CDR1 is MNHNY, CDR2 SVGAGI (reference sequence). V lost 5 bases and J 6 bases, leaving 13 bases between the germline ends. The CDR3 spans 14 residues. The CDR3 reads CASSPLLGPGELFF. For the CDR3, the DNA is TGTGCCAGCAGTCCCCTACTGGGGCCCGGGGAGCTGTTTTTT.

This clonotype showed up many times. The J gene is TRBJ1-1, the V gene TRBV7-3; 8 bases are a match to TRBD1. After removal of 5 bases from V and 1 base from J, the junction contained 9 bases not matched to a gene. This CDR3 comprises 16 residues. Germline V gene lookup returns CDR1 SGHTA and CDR2 FQGTGA. For the CDR3, the DNA is TGTGCCAGCAGCCAATCCCCGGACAGGGCGAACACTGAAGCTTTCTTT. This sequence encodes CASSQSPDRANTEAFF. Full variable domain (rest looked up from reference TRBV7-3 and TRBJ1-1): GAGVSQTPSNKVTEKGKYVELRCDPISGHTALYWYRQSLGQGPEFLIYFQGTGAADDSGLPNDRFFAVRPEGSVSTLKIQRTERGDSAVYLCASSQSPDRANTEAFFGQGTRLTVV.

The genes are TRBV4-3 and TRBJ2-1, with D uncertain. V lost 0 bases and J 8 bases, leaving 20 bases between the germline ends. Germline V lookup: CDR1 LGHNA, CDR2 YSLEER. This CDR3 region has 17 residues. The CDR3 here is CASSQDFTSIGADEQFF. The CDR3, as DNA: TGCGCCAGCAGCCAAGACTTTACCTCAATCGGCGCCGATGAGCAGTTCTTC.

There are a few counts of this clonotype. The CDR3 spells CASSLPFTGELFF. In DNA, the CDR3 is TGTGCCAGCAGCTTACCTTTTACCGGGGAGCTGTTTTTT. V and J are TRBV11-2 and TRBJ2-2; D is unclear. This CDR3 is 13 amino acids long. Trimming took 2 bases from V and 5 from J, leaving 6 bases between them. Per the germline V gene, CDR1 is SGHAT and CDR2 is FQNNGV. Using reference TRBV11-2 and TRBJ2-2 for the parts outside the CDR3, the full variable domain is EAGVAQSPRYKIIEKRQSVAFWCNPISGHATLYWYQQILGQGPKLLIQFQNNGVVDDSQLPKDRFSAERLKGVDSTLKIQPAKLEDSAVYLCASSLPFTGELFFGEGSRLTVL.

This clonotype was picked up many times. The V gene is TRBV29-1, the J gene TRBJ1-1; D is possibly TRBD1 (5 bases). The CDR3 has 12 residues. With 3 bases removed from V and 3 bases from J, the gap between germline ends came to 8 bases. Germline CDR1 SQVTM, CDR2 ANQGSEA. The CDR3 DNA sequence: TGCAGCGTTGAGGTCAGGGACACTGAAGCTTTCTTT. It yields the protein CSVEVRDTEAFF.

There are many counts of this clonotype. The chain is built from TRBV20-1 and TRBJ1-6; possibly TRBD1 for D (5 bases). Trimming left V 1 base short and J 10 bases short, with 8 bases between. CDR1 is DFQATT and CDR2 is SNEGSKA in the germline V gene (reference sequence). The CDR3 length is 12 residues. Here the CDR3 DNA reads TGCAGTGCTAGAGGGGGGGAATCACCCCTCCACTTT. Translating gives CSARGGESPLHF.

V is TRBV7-2 and J is TRBJ2-5, with 8 bases lining up with TRBD2. Germline V gives CDR1 SGHTA, CDR2 FQGNSA. V lost 1 base, J lost 4 bases, and 5 bases stayed unmatched. The CDR3 has 15 amino acids. The CDR3: CASSLGGRTSETQYF. CDR3 in DNA: TGTGCCAGCAGCTTAGGCGGGAGGACTTCAGAGACCCAGTACTTC.

This clonotype has at least ten counts. The germline gene is not matched at one end of the junction; a read error may be the cause. CDR3: CASSPVSGSSHNEQFF. In nucleotides, the CDR3 is TGCGCCAGCAGCCCGGTTAGCGGGAGCTCCCACAATGAGCAGTTCTTC. This chain joins TRBV5-1 and TRBJ2-1, with 9 bases that match TRBD2. CDR3 length: 16 residues. Germline loops: CDR1 SGHRS, CDR2 YFSETQ.

This clonotype was seen at least ten times. The V gene is TRBV7-2, the J gene TRBJ2-2; D is perhaps TRBD1 (6 bases). The CDR3 has 16 residues. Per the germline V gene, CDR1 is SGHTA and CDR2 is FQGNSA. V lost 5 bases, J lost 3 bases, and 16 bases lay in between. The CDR3 region has the DNA TGTGCCAGCAGCGTCCGAGGACAGCCCTACACCGGGGAGCTGTTTTTT. Protein product: CASSVRGQPYTGELFF.

Many counts were recorded for this clonotype. This chain joins TRBV9 and TRBJ1-2; D may be TRBD1 (5 bases). Germline lookup yields CDR1 SGDLS and CDR2 YYNGEE. V lost 4 bases to trimming and J lost 6 bases, with 16 bases between them. The CDR3 has 14 residues. The CDR3 loop reads CASSPGGTGDGYTF. In DNA form, the CDR3 reads TGTGCCAGCAGCCCCGGAGGGACGGGGGATGGCTACACCTTC.

There are many counts of this clonotype. This chain joins TRBV7-2 and TRBJ2-7; D perhaps matches TRBD1 (6 bases). Germline V CDR1 and CDR2: SGHTA, FQGNSA. There are 14 residues in the CDR3. V dropped 5 bases and J dropped 5 bases, with 16 bases sitting between them. The DNA of the CDR3 is TGTGCCAGCAGCCGCACCGGACAGTTGGACGAGCAGTACTTC. Translation gives CASSRTGQLDEQYF.

This clonotype has ten or more counts. The chain couples TRBV5-8 to TRBJ2-3; 10 bases map to TRBD2. Looked up from germline, CDR1 is SGHTS and CDR2 is YDEGEE. V was clipped by 0 bases and J by 5 bases; unmatched bases: 6. CDR3 length: 16 residues. CDR3 bases: TGTGCCAGCAGCTTGGGAAGCGGGGGGGCGGAAGATACGCAGTATTTT. Residues: CASSLGSGGAEDTQYF.

This chain links TRBV7-9 with TRBJ2-5; 8 bases are a match to TRBD2. J lost 4 bases, V lost 1 base, and 5 bases had no gene match. The CDR3 totals 15 residues. The germline V gene encodes CDR1 SEHNR and CDR2 FQNEAQ (reference sequence). The CDR3 coding sequence is TGTGCCAGCAGCTTAGGGACTAGCCTCACAGAGACCCAGTACTTC. Its protein product is CASSLGTSLTETQYF.

This clonotype was counted ten times or more. The chain joins TRBV19 to TRBJ2-4; 10 nucleotides align to TRBD1. The CDR3 covers 14 residues. Germline trimming cut 2 bases from V and 8 bases from J; bases unmatched to any gene: 3. Germline assignment: CDR1 LNHDA and CDR2 SQIVND (reference sequence). CDR3 amino acids: CASSISDRGHIQYF. CDR3 DNA: TGTGCCAGTAGTATAAGCGACAGGGGGCACATTCAGTACTTC.

This clonotype was counted between two and nine times. CDR3: CAGIGTIHTGELFF. As DNA, the CDR3 is TGTGCCGGAATCGGGACTATCCACACCGGGGAGCTGTTTTTT. The gene calls are TRBV30 and TRBJ2-2, with TRBD2 matching 7 bases. After removal of 8 bases from V and 3 bases from J, the junction contained 9 bases not matched to a gene. Looked up from germline, CDR1 is GTSNPN and CDR2 is SVGIG (reference sequence). The CDR3 totals 14 residues.

The CDR3 coding sequence is TGTGCCAGTAGCGGGAGTCCCATTTGGACGCAGTATTTT. This sequence encodes CASSGSPIWTQYF. This rearrangement joins TRBV28 to TRBJ2-3; TRBD2 agrees at 9 bases. The CDR3 contains 13 residues. Per germline, CDR1 MDHEN and CDR2 SYDVKM. The ends lost 9 bases at V and 9 bases at J; junction bases unmatched: 10. Based on the CDR3 plus reference TRBV28 and TRBJ2-3, the full variable domain is DVKVTQSSRYLVKRTGEKVFLECVQDMDHENMFWYRQDPGLGLRLIYFSYDVKMKEKGDIPEGYSVSREKKERFSLILESASTNQTSMYLCASSGSPIWTQYFGPGTRLTVL.

The CDR3 DNA is TGTGCCAGCACCGTCAGCTCCTACGAGCAGTACTTC. The encoded protein is CASTVSSYEQYF. V and J are TRBV28 and TRBJ2-7; D unclear. Trimming cost V 7 bases and J 0 bases, with 7 bases left between them. Per germline, CDR1 MDHEN and CDR2 SYDVKM. CDR3 length: 12 residues.

This clonotype was recorded many times. V gene TRBV20-1 combines with J gene TRBJ2-3; the match to TRBD2 covers 8 bases. This CDR3 comprises 15 residues. CDR1 is DFQATT and CDR2 is SNEGSKA in the germline V gene (reference sequence). Trimming took 6 bases from V and 1 from J; bases not matched to a gene: 9. The CDR3 loop is CSALFAGGGTDTQYF. The CDR3 DNA follows: TGCAGTGCCCTCTTTGCGGGGGGCGGCACAGATACGCAGTATTTT.

Many counts were recorded for this clonotype. The chain recombines TRBV5-1 with TRBJ2-7; 12 positions match TRBD1. Germline V gene data show CDR1 as SGHRS and CDR2 as YFSETQ. The CDR3 has 18 residues. J was trimmed by 2 bases and V by 4 bases; bases with no gene match: 13. CDR3 DNA: TGCGCCAGCAGCATAGCTTCCTCCGGGACAGGGGGCACCTACGAGCAGTACTTC. Its protein product is CASSIASSGTGGTYEQYF.

The CDR3 nucleotides read TGCAGCGTTTACGGACAGGCACGGACTGAAGCTTTCTTT. As protein: CSVYGQARTEAFF. This chain joins TRBV29-1 and TRBJ1-1; 7 nucleotides line up with TRBD1. Germline V CDR1 and CDR2: SQVTM, ANQGSEA. The CDR3 has 13 amino acids. The junction had 8 bases not matched to a gene; V was cut back by 5 bases and J by 5 bases. Full variable domain (outside the CDR3, taken from reference TRBV29-1 and TRBJ1-1): SAVISQKPSRDICQRGTSLTIQCQVDSQVTMMFWYRQQPGQSLTLIATANQGSEATYESGFVIDKFPISRPNLTFSTLTVSNMSPEDSSIYLCSVYGQARTEAFFGQGTRLTVV.

This clonotype was recorded many times. J is TRBJ2-6 and V is TRBV28; D may be TRBD2 (6 bases). The CDR3 has 15 amino acids. Germline V gene sequence: CDR1 MDHEN, CDR2 SYDVKM. V dropped 4 bases and J dropped 0 bases, with 7 bases sitting between them. CDR3 sequence reads: CASSWGGSGANVLTF. The CDR3 DNA sequence: TGTGCCAGCAGTTGGGGAGGCTCTGGGGCCAACGTCCTGACTTTC.

The sample holds a few counts of this clonotype. This sequence joins TRBV12-3 or TRBV12-4 and TRBJ2-3; 7 bases are a match to TRBD1. The V segment lost 1 base and the J segment 7 bases; nucleotides outside the gene matches: 5. This CDR3 spans 14 amino acids. CDR3 loop: CASSLGQGLNTQYF. The CDR3 bases are TGTGCCAGCAGTTTAGGACAGGGCCTGAATACGCAGTATTTT.

This clonotype was detected many times. The chain uses TRBV7-9 and TRBJ2-2, with D possibly called TRBD1 or TRBD2 (5 bases each). This CDR3 is built from 16 residues. Per germline, CDR1 SEHNR and CDR2 FQNEAQ (reference sequence). Trimming removed 3 bases from V and 6 bases from J, with 17 bases in between. CDR3 protein: CASSFVPGLTPGELFF. The CDR3 region has the DNA TGTGCCAGCAGCTTCGTTCCGGGGCTGACTCCCGGGGAGCTGTTTTTT.

This clonotype was detected many times. The chain has TRBV28 and TRBJ1-2; no clear D. In germline, CDR1 is MDHEN, CDR2 SYDVKM. V lost 4 bases, J lost 0 bases, and 12 bases lay in between. CDR3 length: 15 amino acids. The CDR3 protein is CASSSISRANYGYTF. CDR3 nucleotides: TGTGCCAGCAGTTCGATTTCCCGGGCTAACTATGGCTACACCTTC.

This clonotype was seen many times. The V call is TRBV20-1, the J call TRBJ2-3; D gene uncertain. V dropped 5 bases and J dropped 4 bases, with 13 bases sitting between them. The CDR3 runs 13 residues. Germline V gene lookup returns CDR1 DFQATT and CDR2 SNEGSKA (reference sequence). The CDR3 region is CSAPKAGSDTQYF. CDR3 coding DNA: TGCAGTGCTCCCAAGGCCGGGTCAGATACGCAGTATTTT.

This clonotype was recorded many times. J is TRBJ2-2 and V is TRBV6-6; TRBD2 matches at 8 bases. The CDR3 sequence is 15 residues long. V trimming: 2 bases; J trimming: 5 bases; junction bases outside the gene matches: 4. Germline V gene lookup returns CDR1 MNHNY and CDR2 SVGAGI (reference sequence). The CDR3 sequence is CASSYRGGRTGELFF. CDR3 sequence (DNA): TGTGCCAGCAGTTACCGGGGGGGCAGGACCGGGGAGCTGTTTTTT.

The chain employs TRBV11-2 and TRBJ2-1; 9 bases align to TRBD1. Germline V gives CDR1 SGHAT, CDR2 FQNNGV. V gave up 5 bases and J gave up 4 bases; unmatched junction bases: 12. This CDR3 is 17 amino acids long. The CDR3 here is CASSRGWGQGPYNEQFF. CDR3 in DNA: TGTGCCAGCAGCAGAGGATGGGGACAGGGTCCTTACAATGAGCAGTTCTTC.